This TCR beta chain was found in a study of blood T cell repertoires in COVID-19 (dated by TCRdb to about 2020). About the investigation overall: The collaborator samples originated in the United States, Italy and Spain and spanned the acute and convalescent phases of COVID-19. The prospective study material was composed of cDNA or gDNA derived from T cells, B-cell-depleted T cells, or PBMCs. Deeply sampled blood TCRbeta repertoires from subjects exposed to, actively infected with, or recovered from COVID-19 were included in the dataset. The repertoires were released in a freely available public database meant as a resource for research on the immune response to SARS-CoV-2. The samples were drawn from the first 160 participants of the ongoing ImmuneRACE study and from over 950 subjects provided by 6 global collaborators. Sample metadata almost always included a de-identified subject ID, COVID-19 status, age in years and sex. HLA class I and class II types, where available, came from metadata supplied by the sample provider rather than from assay-based typing.

Including cysteine and phenylalanine, the CDR3 has 12 amino acids. Just the 36-base CDR3 DNA is kept, in frame starting at base 1. The junction carries 7 bases between V and J, which are trimmed by 2 bases and 9 bases respectively. Reading the germline V gene (reference sequence) gives CDR1 SEHNR and CDR2 FQNEAQ. Enrolling through a virtual design, the prospective study's participants ranged in age from roughly 18 to 90 years and lived across approximately 25 United States geographic areas. Cohort assignment in the prospective study relied on participant-reported clinical history from a screening survey and a study questionnaire. For ImmuneRACE Cohort 3, a participant was defined as recovered based on two consecutive negative NP/OP PCR tests, clearance by a healthcare professional, or resolution of symptoms. In the prospective study, mobile phlebotomists collected whole blood, serum and a nasopharyngeal or oropharyngeal swab from each participant. Over a roughly 2-month period, participants in the prospective study had the option of providing additional blood draws and questionnaires. Before DNA extraction, blood samples from the prospective study were shipped at room temperature or frozen.

The immunoSEQ Assay, a bias-controlled multiplex PCR, was used to amplify TCRbeta CDR3 regions from genomic DNA. Per the source publication's procedure: The number of nucleated cells in each sample was estimated from the amplification of reference gene primers within the assay. To quantify the absolute abundance of each unique TCRbeta CDR3 rearrangement, sequence reads were collapsed and filtered. For each sample, productive Simpson clonality was calculated by taking the square root of Simpson's diversity index across productive rearrangements. This immuneACCESS table, as held by TCRdb, lists in-frame sequences with V and J called but not all clones. Of the missing ones, under half trace to an unresolved V gene in checked studies; the others have no known cause. The V and J calls and clone size come from that table; D and trimming were worked out from the DNA. The sample table records roughly 300,000 clones; around 90% of these occur just once. Approximately 5.2% of the sample lies in the top ten.

Results and caveats for the whole study, not just this receptor: The amount of clinical and demographic metadata varied by source and participant and was provided uncurated.

A word on this clone: There is no known antigen for this receptor. No base quality information exists; no much larger clone differs at one position.

The receptor was derived from a woman aged 25 to 39 who had recovered from COVID-19. This chain joins TRBV7-9 to TRBJ2-2; confidence is insufficient to name the D gene. What was sequenced was PBMCs or T cells enriched from blood (not recorded which). The nucleotide sequence is given as TGTGCCAGCAGCTTAACTACCTGGGAGCTGTTTTTT. Its product reads: CASSLTTWELFF.